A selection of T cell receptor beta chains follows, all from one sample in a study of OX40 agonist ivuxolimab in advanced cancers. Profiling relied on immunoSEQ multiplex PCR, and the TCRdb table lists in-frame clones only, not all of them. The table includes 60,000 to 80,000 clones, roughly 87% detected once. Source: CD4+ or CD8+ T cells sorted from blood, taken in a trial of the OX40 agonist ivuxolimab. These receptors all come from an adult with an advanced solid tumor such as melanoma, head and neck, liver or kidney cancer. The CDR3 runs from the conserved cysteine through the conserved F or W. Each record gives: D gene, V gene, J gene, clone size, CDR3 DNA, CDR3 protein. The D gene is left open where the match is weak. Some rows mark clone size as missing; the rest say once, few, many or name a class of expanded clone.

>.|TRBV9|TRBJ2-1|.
TGTGCCAGCAGCGTAGGGTCGGCGGGGTCCAACAATGAGCAGTTCTTC
CASSVGSAGSNNEQFF
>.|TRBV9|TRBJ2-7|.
TGTGCCAGCAGCGCCGACCTGAGCTCCTACGAGCAGTACTTC
CASSADLSSYEQYF
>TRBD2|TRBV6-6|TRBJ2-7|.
TGTGCCAGCAGCCGTTGGGCAGCGGGGAATTACGAGCAGTACTTC
CASSRWAAGNYEQYF
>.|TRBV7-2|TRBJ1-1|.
TGTGCCAGCAGCTTAGTCCAGAACACTGAAGCTTTCTTT
CASSLVQNTEAFF
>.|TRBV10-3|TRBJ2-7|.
TGTGCCATCAGTGGGGGGGCCCGACGGTCCTACGAGCAGTACTTC
CAISGGARRSYEQYF
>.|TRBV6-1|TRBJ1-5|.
TGTGCCAGCAGTGGGTATTGGTGGAGCGAGGGGAATCAGCCCCAGCATTTT
CASSGYWWSEGNQPQHF
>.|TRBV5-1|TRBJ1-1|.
TGCGCCAGCAGCTCGGGACGGACTGCTGTGATGAACACTGAAGCTTTCTTT
CASSSGRTAVMNTEAFF
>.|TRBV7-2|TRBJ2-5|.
TGTGCCAGCAGCCTAAGACAGGCTCTCCAAGAGACCCAGTACTTC
CASSLRQALQETQYF
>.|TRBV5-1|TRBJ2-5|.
TGCGCCAGCAGCTCCTCTAGGGGGGGGGAGACCCAGTACTTC
CASSSSRGGETQYF
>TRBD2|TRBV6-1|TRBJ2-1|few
TGTGCCAGCAGTGAAATGTCTAGCGGTGTAAGGGATGAGCAGTTCTTC
CASSEMSSGVRDEQFF
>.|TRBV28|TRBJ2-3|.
TGTGCCAGCAGTCTATTAACAGATACGCAGTATTTT
CASSLLTDTQYF
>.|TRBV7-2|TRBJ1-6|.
TGTGCCAGCAGCTACCAAGGTTCACCCCTCCACTTT
CASSYQGSPLHF
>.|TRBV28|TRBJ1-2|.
TGTGCCAGCAGTGGTCCGGTTAGTGGCTACACCTTC
CASSGPVSGYTF
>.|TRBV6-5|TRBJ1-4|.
TGTGCCAGCAGCCCGGGGGAAAAACTGTTTTTT
CASSPGEKLFF
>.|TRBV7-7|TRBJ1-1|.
TGTGCTAGCAGCGCATCTACGAACACTGAAGCTTTCTTT
CASSASTNTEAFF
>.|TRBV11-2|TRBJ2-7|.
TGTGCCAGCAGCTCCTATGTTGGAGGGGTCGGGACCGTCTGGCAGTACTTC
CASSSYVGGVGTVWQYF
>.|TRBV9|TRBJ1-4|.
TGTGCCAGCAGCGTAGCTCAAGGGGTTGGTGAAAAACTGTTTTTT
CASSVAQGVGEKLFF
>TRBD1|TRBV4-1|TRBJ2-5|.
TGCGCCAGCAGCCAAGAGGGACAGGGAGGTTGGACCCAGTACTTC
CASSQEGQGGWTQYF
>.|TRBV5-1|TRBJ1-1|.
TGCGCCAGCAGCTTGCAGCGGAACACTGAAGCTTTCTTT
CASSLQRNTEAFF
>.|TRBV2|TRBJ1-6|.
TGTGCCAGCAGTGAATGGGGAGGGGGATATGGTTCACCCCTCCACTTT
CASSEWGGGYGSPLHF
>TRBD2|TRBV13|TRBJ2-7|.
TGTGCCAGCAGCCTCCCGGGACTAGGGGGCTCCTACGAGCAGTACTTC
CASSLPGLGGSYEQYF
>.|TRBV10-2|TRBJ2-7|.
TGCGCCAGCAGTGAGTTAGCGGATGTGCTGTACTTC
CASSELADVLYF
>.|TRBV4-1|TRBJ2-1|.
TGCGCCAGCAGCCAAGGTCATCTGTTATTGACTAGCTCCTACAATGAGCAGTTCTTC
CASSQGHLLLTSSYNEQFF
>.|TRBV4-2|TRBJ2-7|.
TGTGCCAGCAGCCACCAATGGGCTAGCGCGCTCTACGAGCAGTACTTC
CASSHQWASALYEQYF
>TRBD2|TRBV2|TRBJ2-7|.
TGTGCCAGCAGACCCGGACTAGCGGGAGTCGGTGAGCAGTACTTC
CASRPGLAGVGEQYF
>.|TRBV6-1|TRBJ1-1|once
TGTGCCAGCAGTGAAGCTCTGTGGCCTGAAGCTTTCTTT
CASSEALWPEAFF
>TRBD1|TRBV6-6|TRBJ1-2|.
TGTGCCAGCAGTTACTCAACAGGGGGAATTTATGGCTACACCTTC
CASSYSTGGIYGYTF
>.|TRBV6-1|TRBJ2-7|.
TGTGCCAGCAGGGTTCCCGCGGAGGAGCAGTACTTC
CASRVPAEEQYF
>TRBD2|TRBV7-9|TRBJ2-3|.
TGTGCCACCTATAGCGGGAGCACAGATACGCAGTATTTT
CATYSGSTDTQYF
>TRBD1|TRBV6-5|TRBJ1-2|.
TGTGCCAGCAGGCCTCCGGGACAGCGCTACTATGGCTACACCTTC
CASRPPGQRYYGYTF
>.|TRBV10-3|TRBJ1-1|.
TGTGCCATCAGTGAGTCATTCGGGGCCACTGAAGCTTTCTTT
CAISESFGATEAFF
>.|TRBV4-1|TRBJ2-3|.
TGCGCCAGCAGCCAAGTCGGTCTCTGGTCAGATACGCAGTATTTT
CASSQVGLWSDTQYF
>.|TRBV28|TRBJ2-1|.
TGTGCCAGCCTGGGCCCATTATATAACAATGAGCAGTTCTTC
CASLGPLYNNEQFF
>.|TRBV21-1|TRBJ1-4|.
TGTGCCAGCAGACCCAGGACAGTAACTAATGAAAAACTGTTTTTT
CASRPRTVTNEKLFF
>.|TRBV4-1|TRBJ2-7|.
TGCGCCAGCAGCCAAGGCGCCAGTGCGGGGAAAGGCTACGAGCAGTACTTC
CASSQGASAGKGYEQYF
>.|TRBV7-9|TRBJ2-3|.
TGTGCCAGCAGCTTAGGGCGCTACACAGATACGCAGTATTTT
CASSLGRYTDTQYF
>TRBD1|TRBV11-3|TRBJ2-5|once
TGTGCCAGCAGCCTCGGACAGGGAGGTTGGCAAGAGACCCAGTACTTC
CASSLGQGGWQETQYF
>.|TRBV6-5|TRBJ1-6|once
TGTGCCAGCAGTTACTCGAGGGATTCGCCCCTCCACTTT
CASSYSRDSPLHF
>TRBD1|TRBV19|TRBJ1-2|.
TGTGCCAGTACTGTCGGCAGGGGGGCCTATGGCTACACCTTC
CASTVGRGAYGYTF
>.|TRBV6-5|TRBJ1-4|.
TGTGCCAGCAGCAGACAGGCAACTAATGAAAAACTGTTTTTT
CASSRQATNEKLFF
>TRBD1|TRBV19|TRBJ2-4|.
TGTGCCAGTATAGAGACAGGGGGGAAAAACATTCAGTACTTC
CASIETGGKNIQYF
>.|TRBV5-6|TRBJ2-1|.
TGTGCCAGCAGCCCCTCTCTTACAGGTTGGGGGGGGGCCAATGAGCAGTTCTTC
CASSPSLTGWGGANEQFF
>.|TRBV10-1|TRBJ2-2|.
TGCGCCAGCAGTGGTACACTAGCAGAAAACACCGGGGAGCTGTTTTTT
CASSGTLAENTGELFF
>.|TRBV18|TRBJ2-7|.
TGTGCCAGCTCACCTCCGACACCCTCCTACGAGCAGTACTTC
CASSPPTPSYEQYF
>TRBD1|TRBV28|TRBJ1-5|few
TGTGCCAGCACCCCGGGACAGGGGGATCGGCCCCAGCATTTT
CASTPGQGDRPQHF
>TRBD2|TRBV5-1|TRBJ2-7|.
TGCGCCAGCAGACCTGGACTAGCGGGAAGGGGCGAGCAGTACTTC
CASRPGLAGRGEQYF
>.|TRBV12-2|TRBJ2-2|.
TGTGCAAGTCGCTTAGAGGGTGTAACAGACACCGGGGAGCTGTTTTTT
CASRLEGVTDTGELFF
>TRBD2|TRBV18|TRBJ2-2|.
TGTGCCAGCTCACTCCAACTAGCGGGGCCCGGGGAGCTGTTTTTT
CASSLQLAGPGELFF
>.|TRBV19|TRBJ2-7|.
TGTGCCAGTAGTAGGGTGGGAGCTAGCTCCTACGAGCAGTACTTC
CASSRVGASSYEQYF
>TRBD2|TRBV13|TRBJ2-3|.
TGTGCCAGCAGCCCCCGGACTAGCGGGCGCCACACAGATACGCAGTATTTT
CASSPRTSGRHTDTQYF
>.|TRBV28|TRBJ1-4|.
TGTGCCAGCAGTTTTTTCAGGAATGAAAAACTGTTTTTT
CASSFFRNEKLFF
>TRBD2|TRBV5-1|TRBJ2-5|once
TGCGCCAGCAGCCTGGGACTAGCGGGGGAAGAGACCCAGTACTTC
CASSLGLAGEETQYF
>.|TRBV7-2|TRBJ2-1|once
TGTGCCAGCAGCTTGGCAGGGATCACCTACAATGAGCAGTTCTTC
CASSLAGITYNEQFF
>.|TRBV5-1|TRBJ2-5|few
TGCGCCAGCAGCTTGGTGGGAGTAGAGACCCAGTACTTC
CASSLVGVETQYF